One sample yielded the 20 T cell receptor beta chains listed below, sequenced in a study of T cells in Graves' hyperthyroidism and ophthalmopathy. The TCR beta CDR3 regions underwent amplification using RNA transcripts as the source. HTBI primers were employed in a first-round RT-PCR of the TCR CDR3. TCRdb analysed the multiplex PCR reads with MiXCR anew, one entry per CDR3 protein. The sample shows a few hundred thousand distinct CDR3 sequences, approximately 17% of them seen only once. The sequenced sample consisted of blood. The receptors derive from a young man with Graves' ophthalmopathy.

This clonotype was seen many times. The CDR3: CASSGLHSGANVLTF. CDR3 nucleotides: TGTGCCAGCAGTGGGCTACACTCTGGGGCCAACGTCCTGACTTTC. The V call is TRBV27, the J call TRBJ2-6; unclear D gene. Between the trimmed V and J ends, which lost 5 bases and 0 bases, there was a span of 8 bases. The germline gives CDR1 MNHEY, CDR2 SMNVEV (reference sequence). The CDR3 extends over 15 amino acids.

CDR3 region: CASSRTRLAGGGDTQYF. The DNA of the CDR3 is TGTGCCAGTAGTCGGACACGACTAGCGGGGGGCGGAGATACGCAGTATTTT. V is TRBV19 and J is TRBJ2-3, with TRBD2 matching over 13 bases. This CDR3 has 17 amino acids. Losses at the gene ends were 5 bases for V and 5 bases for J; bases not matched to a gene: 10. The germline V gene has CDR1 LNHDA and CDR2 SQIVND (reference sequence).

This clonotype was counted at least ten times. CDR3 coding DNA: TGTGCCAGCAGCTTAGTCGAAGCGGAAAGCACAGATACGCAGTATTTT. Protein: CASSLVEAESTDTQYF. This chain connects TRBV11-2 to TRBJ2-3; a weak D match, TRBD2 (5 bases). Germline V gives CDR1 SGHAT, CDR2 FQNNGV. This CDR3 region has 16 residues. The V and J ends lost 1 base and 0 bases respectively, with 11 bases between them.

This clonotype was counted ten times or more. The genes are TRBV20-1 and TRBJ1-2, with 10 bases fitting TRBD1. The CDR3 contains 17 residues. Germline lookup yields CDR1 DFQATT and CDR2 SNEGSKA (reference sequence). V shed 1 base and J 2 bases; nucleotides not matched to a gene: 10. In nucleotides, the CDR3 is TGCAGTGCTAGAGTCGCCCGGGACAGGGGACTAAACTATGGCTACACCTTC. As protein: CSARVARDRGLNYGYTF.

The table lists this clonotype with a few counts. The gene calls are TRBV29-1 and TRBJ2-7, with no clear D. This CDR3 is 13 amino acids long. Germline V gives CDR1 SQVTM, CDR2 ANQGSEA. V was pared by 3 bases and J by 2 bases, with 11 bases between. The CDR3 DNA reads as TGCAGCGTTGAGACGGCGATGACCTACGAGCAGTACTTC. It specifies CSVETAMTYEQYF.

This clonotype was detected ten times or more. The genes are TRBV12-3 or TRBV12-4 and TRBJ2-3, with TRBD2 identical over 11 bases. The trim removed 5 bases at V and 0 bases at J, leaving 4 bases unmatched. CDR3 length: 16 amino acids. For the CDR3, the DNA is TGTGCCAGCAGTGCCGGGACTAGCGGTAGCACAGATACGCAGTATTTT. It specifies CASSAGTSGSTDTQYF.

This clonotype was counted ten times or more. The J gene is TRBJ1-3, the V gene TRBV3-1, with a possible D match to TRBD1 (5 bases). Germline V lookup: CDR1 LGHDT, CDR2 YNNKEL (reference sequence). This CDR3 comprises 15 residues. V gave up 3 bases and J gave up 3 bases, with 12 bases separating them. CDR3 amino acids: CASSHRRGNGNTIYF. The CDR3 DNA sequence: TGTGCCAGCAGCCATCGGCGGGGGAATGGAAACACCATATATTTT.

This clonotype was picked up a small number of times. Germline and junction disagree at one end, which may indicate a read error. The CDR3 nucleotides read TGTGCCAGCAGTTTAACGTCGTTCCTGCAGGGGAGCACAGATGCGCAGTATTTT. This gives the protein CASSLTSFLQGSTDAQYF. The rearrangement uses TRBV12-3 or TRBV12-4 and TRBJ2-3; TRBD1 might be the D (6 bases). The CDR3 extends over 18 amino acids.

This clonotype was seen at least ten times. DNA for the CDR3: TGCGCCAGCAGCTTTAATCCGGACAACTCCTACAATGAGCAGTTCTTC. Translation: CASSFNPDNSYNEQFF. This chain uses TRBV5-1 with TRBJ2-1, with D maybe TRBD1 (5 bases). From germline, CDR1 is SGHRS and CDR2 YFSETQ. The ends were cut back, 2 bases at V and 0 bases at J, with 12 bases in the middle. This CDR3 region has 16 residues.

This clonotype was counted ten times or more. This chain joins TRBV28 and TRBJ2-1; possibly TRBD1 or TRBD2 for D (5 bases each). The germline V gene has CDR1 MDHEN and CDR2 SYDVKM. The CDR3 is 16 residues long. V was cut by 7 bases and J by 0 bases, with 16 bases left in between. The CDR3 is CASNLSPGASYNEQFF. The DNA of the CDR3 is TGTGCCAGCAATCTAAGTCCCGGGGCCTCCTACAATGAGCAGTTCTTC.

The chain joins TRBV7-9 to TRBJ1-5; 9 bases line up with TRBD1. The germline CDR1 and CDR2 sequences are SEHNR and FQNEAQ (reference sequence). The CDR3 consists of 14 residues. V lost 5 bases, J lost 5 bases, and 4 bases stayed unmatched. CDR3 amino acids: CASSRWTGDQPQHF. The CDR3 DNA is TGTGCCAGCAGCAGGTGGACAGGGGATCAGCCCCAGCATTTT.

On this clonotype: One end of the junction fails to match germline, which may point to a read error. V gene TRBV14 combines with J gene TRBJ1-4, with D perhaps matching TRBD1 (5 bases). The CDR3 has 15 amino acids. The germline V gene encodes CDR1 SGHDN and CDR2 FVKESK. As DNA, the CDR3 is TGTGCCAGCAGCCAAGGGGGCACCTTCAATGGAAAACTGTTTTTT. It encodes CASSQGGTFNGKLFF.

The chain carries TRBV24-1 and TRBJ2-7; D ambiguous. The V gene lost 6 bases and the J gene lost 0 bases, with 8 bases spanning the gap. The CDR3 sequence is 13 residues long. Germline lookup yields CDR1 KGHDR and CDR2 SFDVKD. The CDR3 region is CATSPISSYEQYF. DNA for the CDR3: TGTGCCACCAGTCCGATCAGCTCCTACGAGCAGTACTTC.

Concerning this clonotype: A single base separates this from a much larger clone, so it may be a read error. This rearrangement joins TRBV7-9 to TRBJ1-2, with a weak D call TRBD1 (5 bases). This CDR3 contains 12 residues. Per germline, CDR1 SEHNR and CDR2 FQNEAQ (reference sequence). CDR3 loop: CVSSVTAYGYTF. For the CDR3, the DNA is TGTGTCAGCAGCGTGACAGCCTATGGCTACACCTTC.

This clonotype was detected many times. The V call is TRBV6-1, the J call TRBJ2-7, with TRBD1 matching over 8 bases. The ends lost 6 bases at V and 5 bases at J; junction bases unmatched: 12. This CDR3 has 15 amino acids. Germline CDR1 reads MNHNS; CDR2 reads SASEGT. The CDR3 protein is CASRIHPGQAHEQYF. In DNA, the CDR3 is TGTGCCAGCAGAATACATCCGGGACAGGCCCACGAGCAGTACTTC.

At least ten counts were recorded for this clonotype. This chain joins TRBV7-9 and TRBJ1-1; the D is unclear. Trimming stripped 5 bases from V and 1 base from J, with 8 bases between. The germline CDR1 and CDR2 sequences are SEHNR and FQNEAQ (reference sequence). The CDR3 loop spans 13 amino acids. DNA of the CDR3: TGTGCCAGCAGCCACCCCAAGAACACTGAAGCTTTCTTT. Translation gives CASSHPKNTEAFF.

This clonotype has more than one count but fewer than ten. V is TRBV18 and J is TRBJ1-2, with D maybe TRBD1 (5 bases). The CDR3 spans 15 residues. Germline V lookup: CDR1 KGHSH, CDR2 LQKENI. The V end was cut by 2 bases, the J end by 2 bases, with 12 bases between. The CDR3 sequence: CASSPSRDSNYGYTF. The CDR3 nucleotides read TGTGCCAGCTCACCATCCCGGGACTCAAACTATGGCTACACCTTC.

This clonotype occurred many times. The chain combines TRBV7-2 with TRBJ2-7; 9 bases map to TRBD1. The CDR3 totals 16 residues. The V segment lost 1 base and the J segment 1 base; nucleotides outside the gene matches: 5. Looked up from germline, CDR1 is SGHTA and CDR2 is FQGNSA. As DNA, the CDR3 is TGTGCCAGCAGCTTAGAAGACAGGGGGTGGTCCTACGAGCAGTACTTC. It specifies CASSLEDRGWSYEQYF.

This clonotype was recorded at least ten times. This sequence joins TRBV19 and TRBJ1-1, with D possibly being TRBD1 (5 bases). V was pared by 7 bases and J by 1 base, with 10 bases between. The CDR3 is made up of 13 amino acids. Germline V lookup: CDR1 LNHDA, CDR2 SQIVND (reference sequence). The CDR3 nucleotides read TGTGCCAGTACCCAGGGCAGGAACACTGAAGCTTTCTTT. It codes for CASTQGRNTEAFF.

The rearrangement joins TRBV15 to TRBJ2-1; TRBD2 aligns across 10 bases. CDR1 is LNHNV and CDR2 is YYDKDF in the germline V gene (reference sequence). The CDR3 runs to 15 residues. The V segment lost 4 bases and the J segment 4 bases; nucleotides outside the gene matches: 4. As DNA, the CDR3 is TGTGCCACCAGCACCGAGCGGGGGGGTTACAATGAGCAGTTCTTC. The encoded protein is CATSTERGGYNEQFF. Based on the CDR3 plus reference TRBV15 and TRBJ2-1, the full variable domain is DAMVIQNPRYQVTQFGKPVTLSCSQTLNHNVMYWYQQKSSQAPKLLFHYYDKDFNNEADTPDNFQSRRPNTSFCFLDIRSPGLGDTAMYLCATSTERGGYNEQFFGPGTRLTVL.